This TCR beta chain comes out of a study of regulatory and conventional T cells in RAG deficiency. Regarding the study as a whole: Other subsets showed roughly 10-fold reductions, but Treg unique TCR beta sequences fell about 100-fold in these patients. Omenn patients showed >85% Treg-Tconv overlap and shorter CDR3 lengths. Control T-cell subsets had markedly higher Shannon entropy and lower Simpson indices than RAG-deficient patients.

Produced via immunoSEQ multiplex PCR; TCRdb's table is partial and in-frame only. The data contain almost 35,000 clones, around 76% of them singletons. A note on this clone: The antigen is not known.

The sorted conventional CD4+ T cells were CD25-low and CD127-high, with genomic DNA sequenced. Trimming left V 3 bases short and J 6 bases short, with 11 bases between. Germline values: CDR1 SGDLS, CDR2 YYNGEE. The CDR3 runs to 13 residues. The same data also contributed to another study, on regulatory T cells. That source reports: The primer mix had 52 TRBV and 13 TRBJ primers.

This clonotype was obtained from a human donor in good health. Sequencing was done on a sample of CD4+ effector T cells sorted from blood. V is TRBV9 and J is TRBJ2-3; D is ambiguous. CDR3 sequence (DNA): TGTGCCAGCAGCGCGACCCTCCCGGATACGCAGTATTTT. It encodes CASSATLPDTQYF. Full variable domain (missing parts from reference TRBV9 and TRBJ2-3): DSGVTQTPKHLITATGQRVTLRCSPRSGDLSVYWYQQSLDQGLQFLIQYYNGEERAKGNILERFSAQQFPDLHSELNLSSLELGDSALYFCASSATLPDTQYFGPGTRLTVL.